A single sample is the source of the 30 T cell receptor beta chains below, sequenced in a study of metastatic and nonmetastatic thyroid tumors. Using MiXCR, TCRdb reanalyzed the PCR reads. The sample consists of over 6,000 clones, about a quarter of them appearing once. The entire patient cohort was treatment-naive prior to thyroid surgery. The sequenced sample consisted of adjacent normal tissue. These receptors all stem from a female donor with papillary thyroid cancer or a benign thyroid nodule (not recorded which). Some clones in this sample may be carry-over from other donors' samples.

This clone was observed many times. This sample also contains other DNA sequences that code for the same CDR3. This rearrangement joins TRBV7-3 to TRBJ2-7, with D uncertain. V shed 2 bases and J shed 0 bases, with 8 bases lying between them. The CDR3 contains 14 residues. Germline CDR1 reads SGHTA; CDR2 reads FQGTGA. The chain's CDR3 is CASSLYTGSYEQYF. The CDR3 region has the DNA TGTGCCAGCAGCTTATATACGGGCTCCTACGAGCAGTACTTC.

The V call is TRBV28, the J call TRBJ2-1, with 7 bases fitting TRBD1. Germline trimming cut 5 bases from V and 1 base from J; bases unmatched to any gene: 5. Germline V CDR1 and CDR2: MDHEN, SYDVKM. The CDR3 consists of 15 residues. This CDR3 reads CASSPRGKSYNEQFF. CDR3 bases: TGTGCCAGCAGTCCCAGGGGGAAGTCCTACAATGAGCAGTTCTTC.

This clone was picked up many times. This sequence joins TRBV7-9 and TRBJ2-5, with 9 nucleotides matching TRBD2. The ends lost 3 bases at V and 5 bases at J; junction bases unmatched: 4. This CDR3 spans 14 amino acids. Germline-derived CDR1 and CDR2 are SEHNR and FQNEAQ (reference sequence). CDR3 nucleotides: TGTGCCAGCAGCTTCGCGGGAGGGGGCGAGACCCAGTACTTC. It encodes CASSFAGGGETQYF.

This clone has only a few counts. One junction end disagrees with the germline gene, perhaps due to a read error. The gene calls are TRBV28 and TRBJ2-7; D is tentatively TRBD1 or TRBD2 (5 bases each). CDR1 MDHEN and CDR2 SYDVKM come from the germline V gene. CDR3 size: 12 residues. The CDR3 sequence is CASRDPAYEQYF. For the CDR3, the DNA is TGTGCCAGCCGGGACCCCGCCTACGAGCAATACTTC.

This clone is deemed medium-sized. The chain is built from TRBV28 and TRBJ1-4; D not certain. Germline V CDR1 and CDR2: MDHEN, SYDVKM. V was trimmed by 5 bases and J by 2 bases, leaving 6 bases between them. This CDR3 has 13 amino acids. The CDR3: CASSLPTNEKLFF. The DNA of the CDR3 is TGTGCCAGCAGTCTTCCCACTAATGAAAAACTGTTTTTT.

The sample holds a few counts of this clone. The V and J genes are TRBV28 and TRBJ2-3; D is undetermined. The CDR3 is 13 amino acids. With 3 bases removed from V and 6 bases from J, the gap between germline ends came to 10 bases. Germline CDR1 MDHEN, CDR2 SYDVKM. The CDR3 DNA sequence: TGTGCCAGCAGTTTTGGGCCCAGCGATACGCAGTATTTT. It yields the protein CASSFGPSDTQYF.

Within the sample, this clone is medium-sized (0.01 to 0.1%). The rearrangement uses TRBV5-1 and TRBJ2-7; 7 bases fit TRBD2. Germline assignment: CDR1 SGHRS and CDR2 YFSETQ. Unmatched junction bases numbered 8, after V lost 1 base and J lost 1 base. The CDR3 consists of 16 residues. CDR3 sequence: CASSLRSASGSYEQYF. The DNA of the CDR3 is TGCGCCAGCAGCTTGCGAAGCGCTAGCGGATCCTACGAGCAGTACTTC.

V is TRBV9 and J is TRBJ1-2; no firm D call. Germline CDR1 and CDR2: SGDLS and YYNGEE. V dropped 2 bases and J dropped 9 bases, with 17 bases sitting between them. The CDR3 loop spans 14 amino acids. CDR3 amino acids: CASSVIERSVCYTF. Written as DNA, the CDR3 is TGTGCCAGCAGCGTGATTGAAAGGTCCGTATGCTACACCTTC.

Judged by abundance, this clone is large. The rearrangement joins TRBV6-1 to TRBJ1-4; TRBD1 might be the D (6 bases). The CDR3 loop spans 13 amino acids. Deletions cut 8 bases from V and 7 bases from J, with 14 bases between. Germline V lookup: CDR1 MNHNS, CDR2 SASEGT. For the CDR3, the DNA is TGTGCCAGCTTGTCCCAGGGGCCTGAAAAACTGTTTTTT. It specifies CASLSQGPEKLFF.

In regard to this clone: Because it lacks the conserved phenylalanine or tryptophan at the end, this CDR3 is likely a read error. Because the CDR3's place on the DNA is in doubt, the DNA is left out and the CDR3 is given as listed by TCRdb. V gene TRBV6-1 combines with J gene TRBJ1-1. Both ends counted, the CDR3 spans 15 residues. Germline-derived CDR1 and CDR2 are MNHNS and SASEGT. CDR3 loop: CASRKGSDTNTEAYC.

By share, this clone counts as large. The chain employs TRBV6-1 and TRBJ2-7; D is undetermined. This CDR3 contains 14 residues. Germline loops: CDR1 MNHNS, CDR2 SASEGT. V was shortened by 4 bases and J by 2 bases, with 12 bases between the two germline ends. The CDR3 sequence is CASSVSGGAYEQYV. The CDR3 coding sequence is TGTGCCAGCAGTGTTTCTGGCGGTGCCTACGAGCAGTACGTC.

J is TRBJ2-1 and V is TRBV16; tentatively, D is TRBD1 (5 bases). V lost 4 bases, J lost 3 bases, and 13 bases lay in between. This CDR3 comprises 15 residues. The germline V gene has CDR1 KGHSY and CDR2 FQNENV. CDR3 sequence: CASSPAGSFYNEQFF. The CDR3 DNA reads as TGTGCCAGCAGCCCGGCAGGGTCCTTCTACAATGAGCAGTTCTTC. Full variable domain (outside the CDR3, taken from reference TRBV16 and TRBJ2-1): GEEVAQTPKHLVRGEGQKAKLYCAPIKGHSYVFWYQQVLKNEFKFLISFQNENVFDETGMPKERFSAKCLPNSPCSLEIQATKLEDSAVYFCASSPAGSFYNEQFFGPGTRLTVL.

Only a few counts were recorded for this clone. The genes are TRBV28 and TRBJ2-7; the D gene is possibly TRBD2 (8 bases). Germline CDR1 is MDHEN and CDR2 is SYDVKM. The CDR3 extends over 14 amino acids. Trimming stripped 2 bases from V and 11 bases from J, with 19 bases between. CDR3 loop: CASSLTFREGAKYF. CDR3 bases: TGTGCCAGCAGTTTAACTTTTCGGGAGGGGGCGAAGTACTTC.

The V gene is TRBV20-1, the J gene TRBJ1-2, with D uncertain. CDR1 is DFQATT, CDR2 SNEGSKA, per germline (reference sequence). Trimming stripped 1 base from V and 5 bases from J, with 5 bases between. The CDR3 has 11 residues. The CDR3 DNA sequence: TGCAGTGCTAGAGTTTGGTATGGCTACACCTTC. Residues: CSARVWYGYTF.

By proportion, this clone is medium-sized. This rearrangement joins TRBV2 to TRBJ2-7; tentatively, D is TRBD1 or TRBD2 (5 bases each). Trimming cost V 5 bases and J 5 bases, with 19 bases left between them. The germline V gene has CDR1 SNHLY and CDR2 FYNNEI. The CDR3 has 15 residues. CDR3 loop: CASSRDRLVIHEQYV. The CDR3 region has the DNA TGTGCCAGCAGTCGGGACCGCTTAGTGATCCACGAGCAGTACGTC.

The chain has TRBV12-3 or TRBV12-4 and TRBJ1-1; no reliable D call. CDR3 length: 13 amino acids. The V gene lost 7 bases and the J gene lost 1 base, with 10 bases spanning the gap. The CDR3 sequence: CASITQPNTEAFF. As DNA, the CDR3 is TGTGCCAGCATCACACAGCCGAACACTGAAGCTTTCTTT.

This clone is a singleton in its sample. The chain links TRBV29-1 to TRBJ2-1; D is perhaps TRBD2 (6 bases). Per the germline V gene, CDR1 is SQVTM and CDR2 is ANQGSEA. This CDR3 comprises 17 residues. V was trimmed by 0 bases and J by 6 bases, leaving 21 bases between them. CDR3 sequence: CSVEDLIWRVSSNEQFF. The CDR3, as DNA: TGCAGCGTTGAAGATCTTATCTGGAGGGTATCTAGCAATGAGCAGTTCTTC.

This clone was counted ten times or more. The chain carries TRBV5-4 and TRBJ2-7, with D possibly being TRBD1 or TRBD2 (5 bases each). The V end lost 5 bases, the J end lost 2 bases, and 14 bases lay between the germline ends. The V gene's germline CDR1 is SGHNT and CDR2 YYREEE (reference sequence). The CDR3 contains 14 residues. CDR3 nucleotides: TGTGCCAGCAGTGCCGGGACCGAAGCCTACGAGCAGTACTTC. Encoded protein: CASSAGTEAYEQYF.

This clone appeared a few times. V gene TRBV12-3 or TRBV12-4 combines with J gene TRBJ2-7, with 10 bases fitting TRBD2. This CDR3 is built from 14 residues. V lost 6 bases, J lost 6 bases, and 8 bases stayed unmatched. This chain's CDR3 is CASSPLAGAREQYF. The CDR3 coding sequence is TGTGCCAGCAGCCCTCTAGCGGGAGCACGCGAGCAGTACTTC.

The table lists this clone with many counts. This chain links TRBV18 with TRBJ2-5; D assignment may be TRBD1 or TRBD2 (7 bases each). Per germline, CDR1 KGHSH and CDR2 LQKENI. CDR3 length equals 15 residues. The ends were cut back, 3 bases at V and 4 bases at J, with 15 bases in the middle. The CDR3 DNA reads TGTGCCAGCTCACCTCAACAGGGGAGGGGAGAGACCCAGTACTTC. Translation: CASSPQQGRGETQYF.

In its sample, this clone was seen a few times. The gene calls are TRBV10-3 and TRBJ1-1; possible D gene TRBD1, 6 bases. The germline V and J ends were trimmed by 5 bases and 14 bases, with 21 bases remaining between them. CDR1 and CDR2 (germline): ENHRY, SYGVKD. This CDR3 has 13 residues. CDR3 loop: CAISPTGNTESFF. CDR3 bases: TGTGCCATCAGTCCAACAGGGAACACTGAATCCTTCTTT.

This clone has only a few counts. The rearrangement uses TRBV28 and TRBJ2-7, with D perhaps matching TRBD2 (6 bases). The germline V gene encodes CDR1 MDHEN and CDR2 SYDVKM. The CDR3 is made up of 15 amino acids. Trimming shortened V by 5 bases and J by 6 bases, and 20 bases separated the two germline ends. The DNA for the CDR3 is TGTGCCAGCAGTCCGGGGAGGAGGGGTCAAGGCGAGCAGTACTTC. It translates to CASSPGRRGQGEQYF.

This clone was seen only a few times. The chain combines TRBV20-1 with TRBJ2-7, with D perhaps assigned TRBD1 or TRBD2 (5 bases each). The CDR3 is made up of 15 amino acids. The germline V gene encodes CDR1 DFQATT and CDR2 SNEGSKA (reference sequence). Trimming left V 4 bases short and J 2 bases short, with 18 bases between. The CDR3 here is CSANWEMGPAYEQYF. In DNA form, the CDR3 reads TGCAGTGCTAACTGGGAGATGGGGCCCGCCTACGAGCAGTACTTC.

This clone was seen many times. The V and J genes are TRBV7-9 and TRBJ2-2; unclear D gene. The V gene's germline CDR1 is SEHNR and CDR2 FQNEAQ (reference sequence). The CDR3 totals 15 residues. With 5 bases removed from V and 4 bases from J, the gap between germline ends came to 14 bases. In DNA, the CDR3 is TGTGCCAGCAGCCCTTATCTCGTGAGCACCGGGGAGCTGTTTTTT. Residues: CASSPYLVSTGELFF.

Ten or more counts support this clone. The chain couples TRBV20-1 to TRBJ2-5; 13 bases are a match to TRBD2. With 5 bases clipped from V and 3 bases from J, the junction kept 0 bases outside the gene matches. The CDR3 covers 13 residues. Germline V gives CDR1 DFQATT, CDR2 SNEGSKA (reference sequence). The CDR3 DNA sequence: TGCAGTGCTGGACTAGCGGGAGAAGAGACCCAGTACTTC. This translates into CSAGLAGEETQYF.

J is TRBJ1-1 and V is TRBV5-1; the D is unclear. V lost 0 bases and J lost 8, with 11 bases in between. The CDR3 extends over 13 amino acids. Germline V lookup: CDR1 SGHRS, CDR2 YFSETQ. CDR3 nucleotides: TGCGCCAGCAGCTTGGGAATGGGCAGGGAAGCTTTCTTT. It yields the protein CASSLGMGREAFF.

As regards this clone: Likely a read error: the CDR3 ends without its conserved phenylalanine or tryptophan. The chain uses TRBV12-3 or TRBV12-4 and TRBJ2-1; 10 bases align to TRBD1. With V trimmed by 6 bases and J by 12 bases, 14 bases remained unmatched. This CDR3 is built from 15 residues. CDR3 sequence (DNA): TGTGCCAGCAGCTCCATCCGCCGGGACAGGGGAGTGCAGTTCCTC. It is translated as CASSSIRRDRGVQFL.

The V call is TRBV7-3, the J call TRBJ1-1, with 8 bases aligning to TRBD1. J was trimmed by 7 bases and V by 5 bases; bases with no gene match: 6. In germline, CDR1 is SGHTA, CDR2 FQGTGA. CDR3 length equals 13 residues. CDR3: CASSADRDGEAFF. CDR3 nucleotide sequence: TGTGCCAGCAGCGCGGACAGGGATGGTGAAGCTTTCTTT.

This clone occurred many times. V usage is TRBV3-1 and J usage is TRBJ2-2; the match to TRBD2 covers 12 bases. In germline, CDR1 is LGHDT, CDR2 YNNKEL (reference sequence). The ends lost 6 bases at V and 4 bases at J; junction bases unmatched: 9. This CDR3 region has 17 residues. CDR3 amino acids: CASRVSSGRGSTGELFF. DNA for the CDR3: TGTGCCAGCAGAGTTTCTAGCGGGAGGGGCAGCACCGGGGAGCTGTTTTTT.

This clone was seen a handful of times. The chain links TRBV10-3 to TRBJ1-2, with D maybe TRBD1 (5 bases). V lost 5 bases, J lost 6 bases, and 22 bases lay in between. The CDR3 loop spans 16 amino acids. Germline V gene data show CDR1 as ENHRY and CDR2 as SYGVKD. CDR3 amino acids: CAISFTTGARGDGYTF. The CDR3, as DNA: TGTGCCATCAGTTTCACAACAGGAGCCCGAGGGGATGGCTACACCTTC.